This TCR beta chain was documented in a study of cytomegalovirus exposure and HLA in healthy donors. The study's findings and limits: Reportedly, diagnosis of cytomegalovirus status by the classifier showed high specificity and sensitivity.

Amplification used 60 Vbeta primers and 13 Jbeta primers. Only in-frame clones appear in the TCRdb table, and some are missing; sequencing was by immunoSEQ multiplex PCR. The sample lists roughly 170,000 clones; around 72% were seen once. With respect to this clone: Its target is not known.

This sequence originates from a female donor in good health and CMV-seronegative. Sequenced sample: PBMCs.

CDR3 bases: TGTGCCTGGAGTTGGGCAGGGAATACCGGGGAGCTGTTTTTT. This gives the protein CAWSWAGNTGELFF. The chain combines TRBV30 with TRBJ2-2, with D possibly TRBD1 on 5 matching bases. Germline V lookup: CDR1 GTSNPN, CDR2 SVGIG (reference sequence). There are 14 residues in the CDR3. The germline V and J ends were trimmed by 2 bases and 5 bases, with 12 bases remaining between them.